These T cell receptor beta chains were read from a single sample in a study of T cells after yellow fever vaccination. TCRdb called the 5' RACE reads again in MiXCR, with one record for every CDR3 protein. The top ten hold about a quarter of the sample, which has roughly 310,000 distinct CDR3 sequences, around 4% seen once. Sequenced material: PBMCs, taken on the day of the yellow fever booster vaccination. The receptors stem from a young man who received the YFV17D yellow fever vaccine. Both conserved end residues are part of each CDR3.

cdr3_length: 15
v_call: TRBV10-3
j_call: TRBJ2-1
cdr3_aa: CAISDGWGSYNEQFF

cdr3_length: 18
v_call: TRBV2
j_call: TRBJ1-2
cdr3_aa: CASSQTGKAGQGGYGYTF

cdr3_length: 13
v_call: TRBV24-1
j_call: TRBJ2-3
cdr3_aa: CATSDRRLDTQYF

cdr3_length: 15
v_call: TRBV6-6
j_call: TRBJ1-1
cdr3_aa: CASSPGRGVDTEAFF

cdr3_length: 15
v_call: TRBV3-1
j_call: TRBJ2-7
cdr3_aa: CASSQGVGGAYEQYF

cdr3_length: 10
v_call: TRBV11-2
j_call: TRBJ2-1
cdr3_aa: CASSLYEQFF

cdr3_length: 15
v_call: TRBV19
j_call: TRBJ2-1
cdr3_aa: CASSIFGGQYNEQFF

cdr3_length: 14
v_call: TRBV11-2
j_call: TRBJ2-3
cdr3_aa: CASSFRRNTDTQYF

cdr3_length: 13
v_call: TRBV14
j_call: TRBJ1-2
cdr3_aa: CASSGTGNYGYTF

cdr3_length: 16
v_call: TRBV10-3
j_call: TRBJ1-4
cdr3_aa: CAISNGQAATNEKLFF

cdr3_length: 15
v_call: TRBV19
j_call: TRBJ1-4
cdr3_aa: CASTVWGGGNEKLFF

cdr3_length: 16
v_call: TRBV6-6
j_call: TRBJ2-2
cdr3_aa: CASSYGAGVETGELFF

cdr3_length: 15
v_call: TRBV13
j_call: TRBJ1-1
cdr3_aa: CASSLYGSGRAEAFF

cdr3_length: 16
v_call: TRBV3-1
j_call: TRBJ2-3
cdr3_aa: CASSHNPAVKLDTQYF

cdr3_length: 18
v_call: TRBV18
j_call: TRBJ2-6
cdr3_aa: CASSPWTGDPSGANVLTF

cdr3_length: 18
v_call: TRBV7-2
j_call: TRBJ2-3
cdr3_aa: CASSQGDLAGGESDTQYF

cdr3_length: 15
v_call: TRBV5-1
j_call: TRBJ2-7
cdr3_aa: CASSLAGDTSYEQYF

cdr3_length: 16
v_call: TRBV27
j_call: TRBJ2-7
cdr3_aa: CASSSRVEVPSYEQYF

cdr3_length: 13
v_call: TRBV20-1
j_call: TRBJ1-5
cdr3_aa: CSARTFGNQPQHF

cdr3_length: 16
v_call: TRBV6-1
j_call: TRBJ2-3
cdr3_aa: CASSEHGTGYTDTQYF

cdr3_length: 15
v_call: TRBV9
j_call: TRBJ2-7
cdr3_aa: CASSVRGSSGYEQYF

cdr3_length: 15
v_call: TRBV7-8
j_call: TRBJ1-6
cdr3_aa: CASSHPDGNNSPLHF

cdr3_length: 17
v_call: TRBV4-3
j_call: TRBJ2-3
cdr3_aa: CASSQGNRGRGTDTQYF

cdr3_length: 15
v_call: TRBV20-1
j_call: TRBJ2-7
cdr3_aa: CSAMWAEGPSYEQYF

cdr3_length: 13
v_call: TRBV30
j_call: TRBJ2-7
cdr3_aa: CAGEGPRIYEQYF

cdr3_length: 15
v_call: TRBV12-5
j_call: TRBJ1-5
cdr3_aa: CASGRTGGSNQPQHF

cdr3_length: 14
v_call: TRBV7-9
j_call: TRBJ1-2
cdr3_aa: CASSPQGGPYGYTF

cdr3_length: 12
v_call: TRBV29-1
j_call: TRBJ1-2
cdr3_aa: CSAFGETYGYTF

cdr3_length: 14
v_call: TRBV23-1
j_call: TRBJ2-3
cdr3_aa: CASTPGVATDTQYF

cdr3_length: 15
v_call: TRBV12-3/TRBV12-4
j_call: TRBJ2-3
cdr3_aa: CATQKTYVSTDTQYF

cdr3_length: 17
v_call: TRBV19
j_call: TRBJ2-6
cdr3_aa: CASSIVQGTEGANVLTF

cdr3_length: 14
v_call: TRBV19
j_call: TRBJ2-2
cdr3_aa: CASRAGANTGELFF

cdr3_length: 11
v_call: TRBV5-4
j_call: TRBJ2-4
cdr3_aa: CASSLGQFQYF

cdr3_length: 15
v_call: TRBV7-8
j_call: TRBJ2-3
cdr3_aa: CASSLMGGTTDTQYF

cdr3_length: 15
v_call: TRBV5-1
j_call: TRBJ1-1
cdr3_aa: CASSLSYGADTEAFF

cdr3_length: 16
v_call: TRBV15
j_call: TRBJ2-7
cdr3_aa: CATSRASRRSSYEQYF

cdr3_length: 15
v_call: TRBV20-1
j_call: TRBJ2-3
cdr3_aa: CSAGADAGSADTQYF